This T cell receptor beta chain derives from a study of T cell responses to AZD1222 COVID-19 vaccine. Method: immunoSEQ multiplex PCR; TCRdb's copy keeps in-frame clones and lacks some. Counted here are fewer than 110,000 clones, more than 70% occurring once; the ten biggest clones make up roughly 1.4%. General observations from the study: Distributed over spike, vaccine-associated CD4 TCRs predominated at 160-218 and 743-854. Donors were largely white British and mainly female; clonal diversity was possibly underestimated. Reports say nearly half of spike-specific TCRs go after unmutated variant regions.

A note on this clone: Its antigen remains unidentified.

CDR3 size: 15 residues. J was trimmed by 0 bases and V by 3 bases; bases with no gene match: 5. Germline CDR1 SEHNR, CDR2 FQNEAQ (reference sequence). The receptor comes from an adult in good health. Sequencing was performed on peripheral blood, taken on day 0 of AZD1222 vaccination. This rearrangement joins TRBV7-9 to TRBJ2-7; 7 bases map to TRBD1. The CDR3 region has the DNA TGTGCCAGCAGCTTTTCGACAGGGAGCTCCTACGAGCAGTACTTC. Its protein product is CASSFSTGSSYEQYF.